This T cell receptor (beta chain) was profiled in a study of Ad26.COV2.S vaccination and SARS-CoV-2 variants. CDR3 length equals 13 residues. CDR1 and CDR2 (germline): SGHTA, FQGTGA. V shed 5 bases, J shed 4 bases, and the junction held 4 bases outside the gene matches. Notes on this clone: As yet, its antigen is unknown.

Some clones are missing from TCRdb's copy, which holds only in-frame ones; the method was immunoSEQ multiplex PCR. The table includes 75,000 to 100,000 clones, 82% detected once. Study results and caveats: After vaccination, substantial breadth of spike-specific CD8+ and CD4+ responses was reported. Recipients given vaccine exceeded placebo recipients in spike-specific TCR breadth. Measures of TCR breadth and depth may have fallen short of total T cell responses.

V and J are TRBV7-3 and TRBJ1-1; 7 bases fit TRBD1. The TCR originated in a human donor who had recovered from COVID-19. The sequenced sample was peripheral blood, obtained after recovery from COVID-19. This CDR3 is CASSIRGSTEAFF. The CDR3 bases are TGTGCCAGCAGCATCAGGGGGAGCACTGAAGCTTTCTTT.